This TCR beta chain was sequenced in a study of blood T cell repertoires in COVID-19. The overall study: The United States, Italy and Spain supplied acute and convalescent COVID-19 samples. The cDNA or gDNA used as material had been derived from T cells, B-cell-depleted T cells, or PBMCs.

Per the original data handling: Amplification from reference gene primers served as the basis for estimated nucleated cell counts. Libraries were prepared by immunoSEQ multiplex PCR; TCRdb keeps only in-frame clonotypes and omits some of them. V and J calls and clone size are copied from that table; D and trimming were computed from the DNA. Altogether fewer than 20,000 clones are present, around 91% being singletons, with the ten largest covering around 4.2%. The sequence was obtained from a man in his sixties with active COVID-19. Input material: peripheral blood.

This CDR3 is CASSLDGVGEQFF. In DNA form, the CDR3 reads TGTGCCAGCAGCTTGGACGGTGTTGGTGAGCAGTTCTTC. The gene calls are TRBV5-4 and TRBJ2-1, with D unclear. V was pared by 0 bases and J by 9 bases, with 10 bases between. The CDR3 loop spans 13 amino acids. The V gene's germline CDR1 is SGHNT and CDR2 YYREEE (reference sequence).